This T cell receptor beta chain derives from a study of OX40 agonist ivuxolimab in advanced cancers. For the study at large: Patients achieving partial responses numbered three: one hepatocellular carcinoma case and two cutaneous melanoma cases.

Repertoires were generated with immunoSEQ multiplex PCR, while TCRdb's copy carries only in-frame clones and drops some. The table shows about 43,000 clones, with about 80% occurring only once. The clonotype was recovered from an adult with an advanced solid tumor such as melanoma, head and neck, liver or kidney cancer. The sequences come from CD4+ or CD8+ T cells sorted from blood, collected in a trial of the OX40 agonist ivuxolimab.

CDR3 sequence: CASATGSEQYF. As DNA, the CDR3 is TGTGCCAGCGCCACAGGGAGCGAGCAGTACTTC. This chain joins TRBV27 and TRBJ2-7, with TRBD1 as a possible D gene (6 bases). The CDR3 sequence is 11 residues long. The V and J ends lost 8 bases and 6 bases respectively, with 11 bases between them. Germline lookup yields CDR1 MNHEY and CDR2 SMNVEV (reference sequence).